This TCR beta chain was sequenced during a study of human T cells and chemical hapten exposure. TCRdb re-analysed the RACE reads in MiXCR, keeping a single row per CDR3 protein. Seen here are tens of thousands of distinct CDR3 sequences, roughly 9.7% observed once, and the top ten hold 4% to 6%. Time point in this sample: pre-sensitization, week 0. Treatment noted: therapeutic diphenylcyclopropenone sensitization with weekly scalp DPC. Patients had alopecia, were aged 18 to 70, and were not pregnant. Extraction yielded total RNA from whole blood (unfractionated). This clonotype has only a few counts. Germline V gene sequence: CDR1 MNHEY, CDR2 SVGAGI. The junction had 4 bases not matched to a gene; V was cut back by 0 bases and J by 6 bases. The CDR3 spans 15 residues.

V gene TRBV6-5 combines with J gene TRBJ2-7; 11 bases are a match to TRBD1. This clonotype originated in a woman between 45 and 60 years old with alopecia areata. Some clones in this sample may be carry-over from other donors' samples. The sample consisted of whole blood, taken in connection with sensitization to the hapten diphenylcyclopropenone (DPC). The DNA of the CDR3 is TGTGCCAGCAGTTACTCCTGGACAGGGGGCAGCGAGCAGTACTTC. Protein: CASSYSWTGGSEQYF.